Each of the 27 T cell receptor beta chains below was sequenced from the same sample in a study of blood T cell repertoires in COVID-19 (TCRdb year 2020). The library came from the immunoSEQ multiplex PCR assay. As stored in TCRdb, this immuneACCESS dataset retains in-frame rearrangements with V and J assigned. A fraction of the clones does not appear; measured against another copy, unresolved V genes explain less than half of the discrepancy, and the remainder lacks a known reason. This sample holds around 330,000 clones; approximately 86% were observed only once. 8% to 9.5% of the sample belongs to the ten largest clones. Sequenced: PBMCs or T cells enriched from blood (not recorded which). The receptors come from a woman aged 18-35 years who had recovered from COVID-19.

CDR3 region: CATKDRGTEAFF. CDR3 DNA sequence: TGTGCCACTAAGGACAGGGGAACTGAAGCTTTCTTT. The gene calls are TRBV10-3 and TRBJ1-1; 9 nucleotides match TRBD1. Germline CDR1 and CDR2: ENHRY and SYGVKD. This CDR3 comprises 12 residues. V gave up 10 bases and J gave up 5 bases; unmatched junction bases: 5.

V gene TRBV7-8 combines with J gene TRBJ2-4; D is perhaps TRBD1 (6 bases). Germline CDR1 reads SGHVS; CDR2 reads FQNEAQ. V lost 4 bases and J 0 bases, leaving 16 bases between the germline ends. The CDR3 consists of 17 residues. The CDR3 protein is CASSSDRTDLAKNIQYF. The CDR3 coding sequence is TGTGCCAGCAGCTCCGATCGGACAGATCTAGCCAAAAACATTCAGTACTTC.

V gene TRBV27 combines with J gene TRBJ1-1, with D maybe TRBD1 (6 bases). The ends were cut back, 2 bases at V and 4 bases at J, with 8 bases in the middle. CDR3 length: 13 amino acids. Germline lookup yields CDR1 MNHEY and CDR2 SMNVEV (reference sequence). DNA for the CDR3: TGTGCCAGCAGTTTAGTGGGGGCCACTGAAGCTTTCTTT. Translating it yields CASSLVGATEAFF.

V gene TRBV7-9 combines with J gene TRBJ1-1; D not resolved. V was pared by 1 base and J by 0 bases, with 12 bases between. Germline V lookup: CDR1 SEHNR, CDR2 FQNEAQ (reference sequence). This CDR3 contains 16 residues. The CDR3 loop is CASSLGFREMNTEAFF. CDR3 nucleotide sequence: TGTGCCAGCAGCTTAGGTTTTAGGGAGATGAACACTGAAGCTTTCTTT. Supplemented by reference TRBV7-9 and TRBJ1-1, the full variable domain reads DTGVSQNPRHKITKRGQNVTFRCDPISEHNRLYWYRQTLGQGPEFLTYFQNEAQLEKSRLLSDRFSAERPKGSFSTLEIQRTEQGDSAMYLCASSLGFREMNTEAFFGQGTRLTVV.

The chain has TRBV7-2 and TRBJ2-1; D possibly corresponds to TRBD1 (6 bases). Germline lookup yields CDR1 SGHTA and CDR2 FQGNSA. Trimming stripped 5 bases from V and 8 bases from J, with 22 bases between. The CDR3 is 16 amino acids. The CDR3 protein is CASSRSRGRGWDEQFF. DNA of the CDR3: TGTGCCAGCAGCCGTTCCAGGGGCAGGGGCTGGGATGAGCAGTTCTTC. The whole variable domain, filled in from reference TRBV7-2 and TRBJ2-1, reads GAGVSQSPSNKVTEKGKDVELRCDPISGHTALYWYRQSLGQGLEFLIYFQGNSAPDKSGLPSDRFSAERTGGSVSTLTIQRTQQEDSAVYLCASSRSRGRGWDEQFFGPGTRLTVL.

V is TRBV5-1 and J is TRBJ1-2; possibly TRBD1 for D (5 bases). CDR3 length: 14 residues. Germline lookup yields CDR1 SGHRS and CDR2 YFSETQ. The germline V and J ends were trimmed by 3 bases and 6 bases, with 15 bases remaining between them. As DNA, the CDR3 is TGCGCCAGCAGCTCCCTCTTAGGGGAAGATGGCTACACCTTC. This gives the protein CASSSLLGEDGYTF.

J is TRBJ1-6 and V is TRBV7-9, with D possibly matching TRBD1 (5 bases). The CDR3 has 14 amino acids. With 3 bases removed from V and 10 bases from J, the gap between germline ends came to 13 bases. Germline V lookup: CDR1 SEHNR, CDR2 FQNEAQ (reference sequence). CDR3 residues: CASSFLTGPSPLHF. In DNA form, the CDR3 reads TGTGCCAGCAGCTTTTTAACAGGTCCCTCACCCCTCCACTTT.

This chain links TRBV27 with TRBJ1-5; weak D call: TRBD1 (5 bases). The CDR3 length is 17 residues. Germline CDR1 MNHEY, CDR2 SMNVEV (reference sequence). V was pared by 2 bases and J by 0 bases, with 14 bases between. The CDR3 nucleotides are TGTGCCAGCAGTTTAACAGGAGGGGAATATAGCAATCAGCCCCAGCATTTT. This gives the protein CASSLTGGEYSNQPQHF.

This chain's CDR3 is CASSLDRSSYEQYF. The CDR3 DNA sequence: TGCGCCAGCAGCTTGGACAGGAGCTCCTACGAGCAGTACTTC. The chain is built from TRBV5-1 and TRBJ2-7; tentatively, D is TRBD1 (5 bases). Germline V gene sequence: CDR1 SGHRS, CDR2 YFSETQ. V lost 0 bases, J lost 0 bases, and 7 bases lay in between. This CDR3 is built from 14 residues.

The rearrangement joins TRBV5-1 to TRBJ2-2; weak D call: TRBD2 (5 bases). The germline CDR1 and CDR2 sequences are SGHRS and YFSETQ. This CDR3 contains 18 residues. V gave up 3 bases and J gave up 2 bases, with 20 bases separating them. CDR3 protein: CASSSALTRAPNTGELFF. The CDR3 coding sequence is TGCGCCAGCAGCTCGGCCCTCACGAGGGCCCCCAACACCGGGGAGCTGTTTTTT.

This chain links TRBV2 with TRBJ2-7, with TRBD2 matching 10 bases. Germline V CDR1 and CDR2: SNHLY, FYNNEI. The CDR3 covers 15 residues. Unmatched junction bases numbered 10, after V lost 7 bases and J lost 4 bases. The CDR3 DNA reads as TGTGCCAGCAAGGAGGGGGTAGCGGGAGGTTACGAGCAGTACTTC. Translation: CASKEGVAGGYEQYF.

This rearrangement joins TRBV7-2 to TRBJ1-1; D ambiguous. CDR1 and CDR2 (germline): SGHTA, FQGNSA. The length of the CDR3 is 14 residues. V was trimmed by 5 bases and J by 4 bases, leaving 14 bases between them. The CDR3 here is CASSTSIAFTEAFF. The CDR3 DNA reads as TGTGCCAGCAGCACAAGCATAGCGTTCACTGAAGCTTTCTTT.

This chain's CDR3 is CASRPSGTGNEKLFF. For the CDR3, the DNA is TGCGCCAGCAGGCCATCCGGGACAGGGAATGAAAAACTGTTTTTT. The rearrangement joins TRBV5-1 to TRBJ1-4; 9 bases fit TRBD1. CDR1 and CDR2 (germline): SGHRS, YFSETQ. After removal of 5 bases from V and 5 bases from J, the junction contained 7 bases not matched to a gene. CDR3 length equals 15 residues.

The genes are TRBV11-2 and TRBJ2-6; no clear D gene. CDR1 SGHAT and CDR2 FQNNGV come from the germline V gene. This CDR3 has 18 amino acids. V lost 0 bases and J lost 0, with 12 bases in between. The CDR3 sequence: CASSLEGGQSSGANVLTF. CDR3 sequence (DNA): TGTGCCAGCAGCTTAGAGGGTGGGCAGAGCTCTGGGGCCAACGTCCTGACTTTC. Filled out from reference TRBV11-2 and TRBJ2-6, the complete variable domain reads EAGVAQSPRYKIIEKRQSVAFWCNPISGHATLYWYQQILGQGPKLLIQFQNNGVVDDSQLPKDRFSAERLKGVDSTLKIQPAKLEDSAVYLCASSLEGGQSSGANVLTFGAGSRLTVL.

This rearrangement joins TRBV5-1 to TRBJ2-1; TRBD2 agrees at 13 bases. This CDR3 has 19 residues. The germline CDR1 and CDR2 sequences are SGHRS and YFSETQ. V trimming: 2 bases; J trimming: 0 bases; junction bases outside the gene matches: 8. The DNA of the CDR3 is TGCGCCAGCAGCTTAAAAGGACTAGCGGGGGCCCTCTCCTACAATGAGCAGTTCTTC. Amino acid sequence: CASSLKGLAGALSYNEQFF.

A few counts support this clone. The chain recombines TRBV27 with TRBJ1-1, with 9 positions matching TRBD1. Germline V gives CDR1 MNHEY, CDR2 SMNVEV (reference sequence). The length of the CDR3 is 14 residues. Trimming took 7 bases from V and 4 from J; bases not matched to a gene: 7. The CDR3 sequence is CASTTGGFGTEAFF. The CDR3 DNA follows: TGTGCCAGCACTACAGGGGGCTTTGGCACTGAAGCTTTCTTT.

The gene calls are TRBV28 and TRBJ2-7; no firm D call. CDR3 length: 13 residues. Trimming left V 5 bases short and J 0 bases short, with 8 bases between. Germline V gene lookup returns CDR1 MDHEN and CDR2 SYDVKM. This chain's CDR3 is CASSSVDSYEQYF. In DNA, the CDR3 is TGTGCCAGCAGTAGCGTGGACTCCTACGAGCAGTACTTC.

V usage is TRBV5-1 and J usage is TRBJ2-2; 8 bases agree with TRBD1. Germline assignment: CDR1 SGHRS and CDR2 YFSETQ. The junction had 14 bases not matched to a gene; V was cut back by 2 bases and J by 5 bases. This CDR3 has 18 amino acids. The CDR3 nucleotides read TGCGCCAGCAGCTTTATAGGACAGGGCGTCTTTTGGACCGGGGAGCTGTTTTTT. This codes for CASSFIGQGVFWTGELFF.

The chain couples TRBV10-3 to TRBJ1-4, with TRBD1 identical over 8 bases. Losses at the gene ends were 6 bases for V and 4 bases for J; bases not matched to a gene: 4. Per the germline V gene, CDR1 is ENHRY and CDR2 is SYGVKD. This CDR3 spans 14 amino acids. This chain's CDR3 is CAIRPGQDNEKLFF. The CDR3 nucleotides read TGTGCCATCAGACCGGGACAGGATAATGAAAAACTGTTTTTT.

The chain recombines TRBV7-9 with TRBJ2-3; 10 bases agree with TRBD2. Germline V gives CDR1 SEHNR, CDR2 FQNEAQ (reference sequence). The CDR3 loop spans 16 amino acids. V lost 3 bases to trimming and J lost 2 bases; unmatched junction nucleotides: 5. This CDR3 reads CASSFPLAGLTDTQYF. CDR3 nucleotide sequence: TGTGCCAGCAGCTTCCCACTAGCGGGACTCACAGATACGCAGTATTTT.

The V and J genes are TRBV12-3 or TRBV12-4 and TRBJ2-1; D gene uncertain. The CDR3 is 13 residues long. The germline V and J ends were trimmed by 3 bases and 9 bases, with 12 bases remaining between them. In DNA form, the CDR3 reads TGTGCCAGCAGTTTCGGTCCGTCCCGTGAGCAGTTCTTC. It translates to CASSFGPSREQFF.

V usage is TRBV18 and J usage is TRBJ2-1, with a possible D match to TRBD2 (6 bases). In germline, CDR1 is KGHSH, CDR2 LQKENI. The germline V and J ends were trimmed by 3 bases and 8 bases, with 17 bases remaining between them. The CDR3 length is 15 residues. DNA of the CDR3: TGTGCCAGCTCACCTACTAGCACCTCCTTCGATGAGCAGTTCTTC. It encodes CASSPTSTSFDEQFF.

The chain combines TRBV7-9 with TRBJ2-3; TRBD2 is a possible D gene (6 bases). The CDR3 consists of 14 residues. Germline V gives CDR1 SEHNR, CDR2 FQNEAQ (reference sequence). V lost 0 bases, J lost 5 bases, and 9 bases lay in between. In DNA, the CDR3 is TGTGCCAGCAGCTTAGCATCGGGAGAAGATACGCAGTATTTT. This gives the protein CASSLASGEDTQYF. The variable domain in full, with the rest retrieved from reference TRBV7-9 and TRBJ2-3, is DTGVSQNPRHKITKRGQNVTFRCDPISEHNRLYWYRQTLGQGPEFLTYFQNEAQLEKSRLLSDRFSAERPKGSFSTLEIQRTEQGDSAMYLCASSLASGEDTQYFGPGTRLTVL.

The rearrangement uses TRBV13 and TRBJ1-2, with a possible D match to TRBD1 (5 bases). The ends were cut back, 5 bases at V and 6 bases at J, with 10 bases in the middle. Germline V lookup: CDR1 PRHDT, CDR2 FYEKMQ (reference sequence). There are 12 residues in the CDR3. The CDR3 DNA reads as TGTGCCAGCAGCAGGGGATTGGATGGCTACACCTTC. It translates to CASSRGLDGYTF.

The J gene is TRBJ1-4, the V gene TRBV14; D gene uncertain. CDR3 length: 16 amino acids. V gave up 1 base and J gave up 7 bases, with 16 bases separating them. CDR1 is SGHDN, CDR2 FVKESK, per germline. The CDR3 region has the DNA TGTGCCAGCAGCCAAGCGGTGGCGGGAGTTCGTGAAAAACTGTTTTTT. This sequence encodes CASSQAVAGVREKLFF.

This CDR3 is CASSALAAASYNEQFF. CDR3 sequence (DNA): TGTGCCAGCAGTGCCCTAGCGGCGGCCTCCTACAATGAGCAGTTCTTC. The V call is TRBV6-1, the J call TRBJ2-1, with TRBD2 matching 7 bases. CDR3 length: 16 amino acids. Germline values: CDR1 MNHNS, CDR2 SASEGT. The trim removed 4 bases at V and 0 bases at J, leaving 6 bases unmatched.

The CDR3 coding sequence is TGTGCCAGCAGTGAATGGGAGTGGGGGGAGGAGCAGTTCTTC. It is translated as CASSEWEWGEEQFF. The chain couples TRBV6-1 to TRBJ2-1; TRBD2 is a possible D gene (6 bases). Looked up from germline, CDR1 is MNHNS and CDR2 is SASEGT. With 2 bases removed from V and 10 bases from J, the gap between germline ends came to 15 bases. The CDR3 has 14 amino acids.